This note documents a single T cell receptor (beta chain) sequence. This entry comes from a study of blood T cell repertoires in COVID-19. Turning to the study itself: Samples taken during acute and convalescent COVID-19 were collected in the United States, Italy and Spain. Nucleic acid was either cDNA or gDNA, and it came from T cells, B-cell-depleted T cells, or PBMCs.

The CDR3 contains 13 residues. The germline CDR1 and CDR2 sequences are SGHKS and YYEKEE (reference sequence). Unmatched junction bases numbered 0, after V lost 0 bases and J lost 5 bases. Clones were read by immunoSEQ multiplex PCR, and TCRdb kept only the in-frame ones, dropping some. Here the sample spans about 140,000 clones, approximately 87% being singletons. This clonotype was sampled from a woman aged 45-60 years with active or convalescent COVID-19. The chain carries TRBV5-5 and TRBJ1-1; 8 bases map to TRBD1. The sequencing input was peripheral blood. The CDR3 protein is CASSLDRGTEAFF. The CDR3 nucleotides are TGTGCCAGCAGCTTGGACAGGGGGACTGAAGCTTTCTTT.